These T cell receptor beta chains were read from a single sample in a study of blood T cell repertoires in COVID-19. Assay: immunoSEQ multiplex PCR; the TCRdb copy retains only in-frame clones and omits some. Altogether 200,000 to 250,000 clones are present, less than 85% being singletons, with the ten largest covering 1.8%. What was sequenced was PBMCs or T cells enriched from blood (not recorded which). The receptors were sampled from a man in his sixties who had recovered from COVID-19. The CDR3 runs from the conserved cysteine through the conserved F or W. D genes are given only for firm matches. For some rows the clone size is stated as once, few or many, or as a class when expanded; others skip it.

TRBV6-1	-	-	TRBJ2-4	17	TGTGCCAGCAGTGAAGTAGCGGGGACAGGGAAGATAAACATTCAGTACTTC	CASSEVAGTGKINIQYF
TRBV7-8	-	TRBD1	TRBJ1-4	15	TGTGCCAGCAGCCCGACAGGGTTAACTAATGAAAAACTGTTTTTT	CASSPTGLTNEKLFF
TRBV6-5	-	-	TRBJ1-1	14	TGTGCCAGCAGTTACTCGATTCAGGGCACTGAAGCTTTCTTT	CASSYSIQGTEAFF
TRBV29-1	-	TRBD1	TRBJ1-1	13	TGCAGCGTTGAGGCTAGGACAGGGGCTGAAGCTTTCTTT	CSVEARTGAEAFF
TRBV7-8	once	TRBD1	TRBJ1-2	16	TGTGCCAGCAGCTCAAAACAGGGGGCGTTTGCCTATGGCTACACCTTC	CASSSKQGAFAYGYTF
TRBV6-2/TRBV6-3	-	TRBD2	TRBJ2-5	14	TGTGCCAGCAGTCTAGCGGGAGGAAAAGAGACCCAGTACTTC	CASSLAGGKETQYF
TRBV2	-	TRBD1	TRBJ1-1	14	TGTGCCAGCATAAGACAGGGCATGAACACTGAAGCTTTCTTT	CASIRQGMNTEAFF
TRBV14	-	-	TRBJ2-7	17	TGTGCCAGCAGCCTGAGAAGCGGGACAGGCAGCTCCTACGAGCAGTACTTC	CASSLRSGTGSSYEQYF
TRBV7-3	-	TRBD2	TRBJ2-1	16	TGTGCCAGCAGCTTCCCCGGCGGGGGGGGGCTCAATGAGCAGTTCTTC	CASSFPGGGGLNEQFF
TRBV30	-	TRBD1	TRBJ1-3	13	TGTGCCTGGAGCCGGGGACAGGGAAACACCATATATTTT	CAWSRGQGNTIYF
TRBV6-5	-	-	TRBJ1-2	13	TGTGCCAGCAGAAACACAGGCTCTGTGGGCTACACCTTC	CASRNTGSVGYTF
TRBV4-3	-	-	TRBJ2-3	15	TGCGCCAGCAGCCAAGCAGGGGCGAGCACAGATACGCAGTATTTT	CASSQAGASTDTQYF